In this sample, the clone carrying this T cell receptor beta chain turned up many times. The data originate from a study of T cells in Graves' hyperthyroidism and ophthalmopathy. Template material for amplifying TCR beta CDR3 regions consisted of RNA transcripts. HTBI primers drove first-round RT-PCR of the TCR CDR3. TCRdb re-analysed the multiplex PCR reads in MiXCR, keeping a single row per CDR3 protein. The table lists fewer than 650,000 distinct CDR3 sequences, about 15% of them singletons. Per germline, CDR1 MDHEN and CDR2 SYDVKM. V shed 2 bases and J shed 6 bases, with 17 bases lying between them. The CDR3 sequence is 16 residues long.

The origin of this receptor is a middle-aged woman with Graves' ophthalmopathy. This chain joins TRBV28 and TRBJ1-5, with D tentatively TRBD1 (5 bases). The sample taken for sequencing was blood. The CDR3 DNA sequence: TGTGCCAGCAGTTTAAATTCAGGGAGTGTCGTTCAGCCCCAGCATTTT. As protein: CASSLNSGSVVQPQHF. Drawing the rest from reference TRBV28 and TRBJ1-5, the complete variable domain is DVKVTQSSRYLVKRTGEKVFLECVQDMDHENMFWYRQDPGLGLRLIYFSYDVKMKEKGDIPEGYSVSREKKERFSLILESASTNQTSMYLCASSLNSGSVVQPQHFGDGTRLSIL.